This is a list of T cell receptor beta chains from one sample in a study of cytomegalovirus exposure and HLA in healthy donors. Using immunoSEQ multiplex PCR, the repertoire was profiled, and TCRdb retains in-frame clones only, with some absent. The data show some 120,000 clones, and the top ten clones hold 2%. The specimen sequenced was PBMCs. These receptors all stem from an older woman in good health and CMV-seronegative. CDR3s include the opening cysteine and the closing phenylalanine or tryptophan. The D gene is left open where the match is weak.

TRBV5-1	TRBJ1-1	.	TGCGCCAGCAGCGCCGACTACAGCATGAACACTGAAGCTTTCTTT	CASSADYSMNTEAFF
TRBV28	TRBJ1-6	.	TGTGCCAGCAGCCCGGCGGGGTTTAATTCACCCCTCCACTTT	CASSPAGFNSPLHF
TRBV19	TRBJ2-3	TRBD2	TGTGCCAGTAAGGGTAGCGGGGCGGGCACAGATACGCAGTATTTT	CASKGSGAGTDTQYF
TRBV19	TRBJ1-1	.	TGTGCCAGTAGTATAAGGAACGACAGAGTTAACACTGAAGCTTTCTTT	CASSIRNDRVNTEAFF
TRBV9	TRBJ2-5	TRBD2	TGTGCCAGCAGCGTAGGGGTAGCGGGAACTGAGACCCAGTACTTC	CASSVGVAGTETQYF
TRBV27	TRBJ2-7	TRBD1	TGTGCCAGCAGTTTATCAGTACAGGGGGCTTACGAGCAGTACTTC	CASSLSVQGAYEQYF
TRBV5-1	TRBJ2-3	TRBD2	TGCGCCAGCAGCAACCCCGGGAGGACGACAGATACGCAGTATTTT	CASSNPGRTTDTQYF
TRBV11-2	TRBJ1-1	.	TGTGCCAGCAGCTTAGATCGTTTTCAGGGGCCGGACACTGAAGCTTTCTTT	CASSLDRFQGPDTEAFF
TRBV28	TRBJ2-3	TRBD2	TGTGCCAGCAGTTTTCCATCCCTAGCGGGAGGGGTCACAGATACGCAGTATTTT	CASSFPSLAGGVTDTQYF
TRBV28	TRBJ1-1	.	TGTGCCAGCAGTTTCCGGGTTAACACTGAAGCTTTCTTT	CASSFRVNTEAFF
TRBV6-6	TRBJ2-2	TRBD1	TGTGCCAGCAGTTATGGGGACAGGATCACCGGGGAGCTGTTTTTT	CASSYGDRITGELFF
TRBV7-6	TRBJ2-1	.	TGTGCCAGCAGCTTAGCGGGAGAATCCTACAATGAGCAGTTCTTC	CASSLAGESYNEQFF
TRBV12-2	TRBJ2-7	.	TGTGCAAGTCGCTCTTCTTGGGTTCTGGCCCCAGGGGGAGTAGGCTACGAGCAGTACTTC	CASRSSWVLAPGGVGYEQYF
TRBV6-1	TRBJ1-5	.	TGTGCCAGCGCGCAGGGTCAGGGTCAGCCCCAGCATTTT	CASAQGQGQPQHF
TRBV2	TRBJ2-7	TRBD2	TGTGCCAGCAACCGACTAGCGGGAGGTTCCTCCTACGAGCAGTACTTC	CASNRLAGGSSYEQYF
TRBV6-1	TRBJ1-5	.	TGTGCCAGCAGTGAAACAGGGTTAGGCAATCAGCCCCAGCATTTT	CASSETGLGNQPQHF
TRBV5-1	TRBJ2-5	.	TGCGCCAGCAGCTTGACAGGGAAAGAGACCCAGTACTTC	CASSLTGKETQYF
TRBV5-1	TRBJ2-1	TRBD2	TGCGCCAGCAGCTTGGCCGCGGGAGGCTACAATGAGCAGTTCTTC	CASSLAAGGYNEQFF
TRBV10-3	TRBJ2-1	.	TGTGCCACCTATGCCTACAATGAGCAGTTCTTC	CATYAYNEQFF
TRBV10-3	TRBJ2-5	TRBD1	TGTGCCATCAGTGAGGGACAGGGGGAGGAGACCCAGTACTTC	CAISEGQGEETQYF
TRBV2	TRBJ1-5	TRBD1	TGTGCCAGCAGTCCAGGGGGAAGACAGCCCCAGCATTTT	CASSPGGRQPQHF
TRBV7-3	TRBJ2-7	TRBD2	TGTGCCAGCAGCCCCGTCGGGAATGCTGGGACTAGCGAAGGCGAGCAGTACTTC	CASSPVGNAGTSEGEQYF
TRBV5-1	TRBJ2-1	.	TGCGCCAGCAGCTTGTCGCGGGAAAGCTACAATGAGCAGTTCTTC	CASSLSRESYNEQFF
TRBV28	TRBJ1-5	.	TGTGCCAGCGTAATACAGGTATCGAGCAATCAGCCCCAGCATTTT	CASVIQVSSNQPQHF
TRBV4-2	TRBJ1-2	.	TGTGCCAGCAGCCAAGACGGATTGGGAGTCTATGGCTACACCTTC	CASSQDGLGVYGYTF
TRBV10-1	TRBJ2-7	.	TGCGCCAGCAGTGACCCCAGGACTCGGCAGTACTTC	CASSDPRTRQYF
TRBV11-2	TRBJ2-7	TRBD1	TGTGCCAGCAGTCCGACACAGGGGAAAGACGAGCAGTACTTC	CASSPTQGKDEQYF
TRBV18	TRBJ2-3	.	TGTGCCAGCTCACCTTACACAGATACGCAGTATTTT	CASSPYTDTQYF
TRBV7-2	TRBJ2-7	.	TGTGCCAGCAGCTTAGTGGGCAGGACAAATTACGAGCAGTACTTC	CASSLVGRTNYEQYF
TRBV9	TRBJ1-3	TRBD1	TGTGCCAGCAGCGACTTGGACAGGGCGGGAAACACCATATATTTT	CASSDLDRAGNTIYF
TRBV28	TRBJ2-5	.	TGTGCCAGCAGTTTTGGTGGGAGTTTGGCGAAGACCCAGTACTTC	CASSFGGSLAKTQYF
TRBV7-9	TRBJ1-2	TRBD1	TGTGCCAGCAGCCGCGACCGGGACAGGGAATTCTGCTACACCTTC	CASSRDRDREFCYTF
TRBV28	TRBJ2-3	TRBD2	TGTGCCAGCAGTTTCACTAGCGGGAGGAACGCAGATACGCAGTATTTT	CASSFTSGRNADTQYF
TRBV7-3	TRBJ2-6	TRBD1	TGTGCCAGCAGCCAAGGACAGGGTAGCTCTGGGGCCAACGTCCTGACTTTC	CASSQGQGSSGANVLTF
TRBV18	TRBJ1-5	.	TGTGCCAGCTCACAGGGCCAGGGGAATCAGCCCCAGCATTTT	CASSQGQGNQPQHF
TRBV20-1	TRBJ2-3	.	TGCAGTGCTTCACAGGGAGATACGCAGTATTTT	CSASQGDTQYF
TRBV5-1	TRBJ2-3	TRBD1	TGCGCCAGCAGCTCGACCGGGACAGGCCGCACAGATACGCAGTATTTT	CASSSTGTGRTDTQYF
TRBV5-1	TRBJ1-5	.	TGCGCCAGCAGCACCGCCCCAGGGGATTTAGGTCAGCCCCAGCATTTT	CASSTAPGDLGQPQHF
TRBV27	TRBJ1-4	.	TGTGCCAGCAGTTTACTAGGTGGTAATGAAAAACTGTTTTTT	CASSLLGGNEKLFF
TRBV7-2	TRBJ2-7	.	TGTGCCAGCAGCTGGGGCGGCACCTCCTACGAGCAGTACTTC	CASSWGGTSYEQYF
TRBV9	TRBJ2-1	.	TGTGCCAGCAGCGTAGGGCACAATGAGCAGTTCTTC	CASSVGHNEQFF
TRBV2	TRBJ2-6	.	TGTGCCAGCAGTCCCAGGGTAACTGGGGCCAACGTCCTGACTTTC	CASSPRVTGANVLTF
TRBV4-2	TRBJ1-5	TRBD1	TGTGCCAGCAGCCAAGGACAGGGAGATAGTCAGCCCCAGCATTTT	CASSQGQGDSQPQHF
TRBV6-6	TRBJ2-7	TRBD1	TGTGCCAGCAGTCGGACAGGGGGGATAAATCCTAACGAGCAGTACTTC	CASSRTGGINPNEQYF
TRBV5-1	TRBJ2-5	TRBD1	TGCGCCAGCAGCGGGGGACAGGGGGCGGGAGAGACCCAGTACTTC	CASSGGQGAGETQYF
TRBV6-5	TRBJ1-5	.	TGTGCCAGCAGTAGTCACTACAATCAGCCCCAGCATTTT	CASSSHYNQPQHF
TRBV6-1	TRBJ1-5	.	TGTGCCAGCAGTGAAGGAGACAGGAGTCAGCCCCAGCATTTT	CASSEGDRSQPQHF
TRBV7-9	TRBJ2-2	TRBD1	TGTGCCAGCAGGGAGGGGACAGGGATCACCGGGGAGCTGTTTTTT	CASREGTGITGELFF
TRBV5-1	TRBJ1-6	TRBD1	TGCGCCAGCAGCCGGGACAGGGGGAATTCACCCCTCCACTTT	CASSRDRGNSPLHF
TRBV9	TRBJ2-1	TRBD2	TGTGCCAGCAGCGTGGAGGGACTAGCGAATTACAATGAGCAGTTCTTC	CASSVEGLANYNEQFF
TRBV4-1	TRBJ1-1	.	TGCGCCAGCAGCCAAACGACAATTAAGGACACTGAAGCTTTCTTT	CASSQTTIKDTEAFF
TRBV27	TRBJ2-3	.	TGTGCCAGCAGTTTATTGGGCAGTAGCACAGATACGCAGTATTTT	CASSLLGSSTDTQYF
TRBV28	TRBJ2-2	.	TGTGCCAGCAGCTGGGGGGGGGCGAGTACCGGGGAGCTGTTTTTT	CASSWGGASTGELFF
TRBV5-1	TRBJ2-1	.	TGCGCCAGCAGCTTCGGGGCGGGGACGCGTGGGTACAATGAGCAGTTCTTC	CASSFGAGTRGYNEQFF